This TCR beta chain was recovered during a study of blood T cell repertoires in COVID-19. Study context: Acute and convalescent COVID-19 specimens originated in the United States, Italy and Spain.

This CDR3 is 15 amino acids long. Germline CDR1 is SGHTA and CDR2 is FQGNSA. The J segment lost 3 bases and the V segment lost 0 bases, leaving 1 base of the junction unmatched. In the original processing: Amplifying reference gene primers gave estimates of nucleated cell counts. Data came from immunoSEQ multiplex PCR; TCRdb stores just in-frame clones and leaves some out. V and J calls and clone size are those listed in that table; D and trimming were worked out from the DNA. The table has hundreds of thousands of clones, 70% to 90% seen once; the top ten hold 5% to 6.5%. This clone was seen a single time.

The chain uses TRBV7-2 and TRBJ2-5, with 10 bases lining up with TRBD2. The source is a man aged 45-65 years with active or convalescent COVID-19. Sample: peripheral blood. The CDR3 sequence is CASSLAGLAEETQYF. For the CDR3, the DNA is TGTGCCAGCAGCTTAGCAGGACTAGCGGAAGAGACCCAGTACTTC.